The present TCR beta chain was sequenced within a study of T-cell memory formation after mild COVID-19. Study-level points and caveats: The authors left the SARS-CoV-2 specificity of second-wave clones peaking on day 37 unconfirmed. Whereas later expanders leaned CD4+, clones contracting day 15 to 85 showed a balanced CD4/CD8 makeup. Clones which contracted sat mainly in CM and EM if CD4+, and in EMRA if CD8+.

This clonotype has at least ten counts. Antigen specificity is unknown. The 5'RACE method, run with constant-segment primers, produced TCR alpha and TCR beta cDNA libraries (carrying sample barcodes and UMIs). TCRdb re-derived calls from the 5' RACE reads in MiXCR, one entry per CDR3 protein. The sample has 250,000 to 400,000 distinct CDR3 sequences, roughly 13% seen once. The sequence derives from a man aged 18 to 29 who had mild COVID-19 (a few samples of this study predate the infection). Cell type and time point are not known. Material: PBMCs or a T cell subset sorted from them (not recorded which).

CDR3 protein: CASSLGLEYNIQYF. DNA of the CDR3: TGTGCCAGCAGTTTGGGCCTCGAGTATAACATTCAGTACTTC. The chain employs TRBV12-3 or TRBV12-4 and TRBJ2-4, with unresolved D. Trimming left V 3 bases short and J 7 bases short, with 13 bases between. There are 14 residues in the CDR3.